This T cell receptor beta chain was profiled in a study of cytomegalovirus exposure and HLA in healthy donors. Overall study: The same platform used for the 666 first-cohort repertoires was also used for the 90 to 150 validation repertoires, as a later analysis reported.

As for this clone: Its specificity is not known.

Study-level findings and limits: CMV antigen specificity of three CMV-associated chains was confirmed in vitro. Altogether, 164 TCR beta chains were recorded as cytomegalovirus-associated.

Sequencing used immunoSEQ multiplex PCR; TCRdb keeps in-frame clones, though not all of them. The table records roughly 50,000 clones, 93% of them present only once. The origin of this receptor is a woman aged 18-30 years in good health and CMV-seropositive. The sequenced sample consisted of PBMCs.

The CDR3 loop reads CASSFLTANTEAFF. In DNA, the CDR3 is TGTGCCAGCAGCTTCCTGACAGCGAACACTGAAGCTTTCTTT. V usage is TRBV7-2 and J usage is TRBJ1-1; D is perhaps TRBD1 (5 bases). V was cut by 3 bases and J by 1 base, with 9 bases left in between. Germline V lookup: CDR1 SGHTA, CDR2 FQGNSA. The CDR3 has 14 amino acids.